This T cell receptor (beta chain) was recorded in a study of T cell changes during pregnancy in multiple sclerosis. Profiled with immunoSEQ multiplex PCR; TCRdb holds only in-frame clones, not every one. Among 30,000 to 40,000 clones listed, around nine tenths were seen once. This clone appeared many times. J gave up 1 base and V 4 bases, and 11 bases lay outside the gene matches. Per germline, CDR1 MGHRA and CDR2 YSYEKL. The CDR3 consists of 17 residues. Material: CD8+ T cells from peripheral blood mononuclear cells, obtained in the third trimester of pregnancy. This chain links TRBV4-1 with TRBJ1-1, with TRBD1 matching over 8 bases. The TCR was taken from a female donor with multiple sclerosis, enrolled in a pregnancy study. The CDR3 is CASSPLGGGQGNTEAFF. The CDR3 DNA reads TGCGCCAGCAGCCCCTTAGGGGGCGGACAGGGGAACACTGAAGCTTTCTTT.